These 6 T cell receptor beta chains were all obtained from the same sample, sequenced in a study of T cell repertoires in cytomegalovirus infection. These receptors are not linked to any known antigen. TCRdb re-analysed the reads in MiXCR, keeping a single row per CDR3 protein. The sample shows around 340,000 distinct CDR3 sequences, roughly 28% of them seen only once. Material: cultured PBMCs, obtained from culture after CMV antigen stimulation. Receptor source: a human donor in good health (CMV status not recorded). Some clones in this sample may be carry-over from other donors' samples.

In this sample, this clonotype turned up once. A junction end diverges from the germline sequence, so it may reflect a read error. This chain joins TRBV25-1 and TRBJ1-6; D call uncertain. CDR3 length: 14 amino acids. CDR1 is MGHDK, CDR2 SYGVNS, per germline. This CDR3 is CASTKGSYDSPLHF. Here the CDR3 DNA reads TGTGCCAGCACCAAGGGCTCCTATGATTCACCCCTCCACTTT.

This clonotype has a handful of counts. The V and J genes are TRBV12-5 and TRBJ2-3, with 10 bases matching TRBD2. The germline V gene has CDR1 LGHNT and CDR2 FRNRAP. The ends lost 5 bases at V and 9 bases at J; junction bases unmatched: 14. The CDR3 covers 16 residues. CDR3 DNA: TGTGCTAGTGGTACATCGGGGAGCGGGAGGGTAGGGACGCAGTATTTT. It yields the protein CASGTSGSGRVGTQYF.

This clonotype was recorded many times. This chain links TRBV7-6 with TRBJ1-3, with D unresolved. V was trimmed by 5 bases and J by 0 bases, leaving 8 bases between them. In germline, CDR1 is SGHVS, CDR2 FNYEAQ. The length of the CDR3 is 14 residues. The CDR3 loop reads CASSASISGNTIYF. CDR3 in DNA: TGTGCCAGCAGCGCCAGTATCTCTGGAAACACCATATATTTT.

The chain has TRBV6-2 or TRBV6-3 and TRBJ1-2, with D uncertain. V lost 8 bases and J 3 bases, leaving 13 bases between the germline ends. The CDR3 has 13 amino acids. Germline values: CDR1 MNHEY, CDR2 SVGEGT. The CDR3 reads CASRVGLYYGYTF. The CDR3 region has the DNA TGTGCCAGCCGTGTCGGACTATACTATGGCTACACCTTC.

The chain couples TRBV6-2 or TRBV6-3 to TRBJ1-5; TRBD1 aligns across 8 bases. The CDR3 totals 14 residues. The ends lost 4 bases at V and 6 bases at J; junction bases unmatched: 5. Germline V gene sequence: CDR1 MNHEY, CDR2 SVGEGT. The CDR3 DNA reads as TGTGCCAGCAGTTCATCAGGGGGCTCTCAGCCCCAGCATTTT. Amino acids: CASSSSGGSQPQHF.

On this clonotype itself: At one boundary the junction diverges from the germline segment, which might be a read error. The chain combines TRBV7-9 with TRBJ1-2; 7 positions match TRBD1. The CDR3 runs 19 residues. CDR1 and CDR2 (germline): SEHNR, FQNEAQ (reference sequence). Here the CDR3 reads CASRLERYRRDSVEHGYTF. Written as DNA, the CDR3 is TGTGCCAGCAGGTTAGAACGATACCGCCGGGACAGTGTCGAGCATGGCTACACCTTC.